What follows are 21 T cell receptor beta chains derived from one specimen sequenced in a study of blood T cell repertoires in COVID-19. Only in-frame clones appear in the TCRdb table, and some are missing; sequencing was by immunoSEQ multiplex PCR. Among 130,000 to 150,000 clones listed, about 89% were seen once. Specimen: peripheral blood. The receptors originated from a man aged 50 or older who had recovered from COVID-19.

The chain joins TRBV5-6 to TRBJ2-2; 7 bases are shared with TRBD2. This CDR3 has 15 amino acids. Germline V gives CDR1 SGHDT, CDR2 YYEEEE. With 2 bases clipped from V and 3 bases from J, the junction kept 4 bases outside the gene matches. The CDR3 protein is CASSLRLAYTGELFF. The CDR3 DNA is TGTGCCAGCAGCTTAAGACTAGCTTACACCGGGGAGCTGTTTTTT. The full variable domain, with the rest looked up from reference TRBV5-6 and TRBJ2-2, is DAGVTQSPTHLIKTRGQQVTLRCSPKSGHDTVSWYQQALGQGPQFIFQYYEEEERQRGNFPDRFSGHQFPNYSSELNVNALLLGDSALYLCASSLRLAYTGELFFGEGSRLTVL.

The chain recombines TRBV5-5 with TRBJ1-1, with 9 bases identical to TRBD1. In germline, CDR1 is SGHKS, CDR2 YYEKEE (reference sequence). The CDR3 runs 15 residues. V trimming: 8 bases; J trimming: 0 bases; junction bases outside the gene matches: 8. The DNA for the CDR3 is TGTGCCAGTCAGGGACAGGGTGAAGTGAACACTGAAGCTTTCTTT. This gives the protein CASQGQGEVNTEAFF. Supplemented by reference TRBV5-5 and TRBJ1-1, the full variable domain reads DAGVTQSPTHLIKTRGQQVTLRCSPISGHKSVSWYQQVLGQGPQFIFQYYEKEERGRGNFPDRFSARQFPNYSSELNVNALLLGDSALYLCASQGQGEVNTEAFFGQGTRLTVV.

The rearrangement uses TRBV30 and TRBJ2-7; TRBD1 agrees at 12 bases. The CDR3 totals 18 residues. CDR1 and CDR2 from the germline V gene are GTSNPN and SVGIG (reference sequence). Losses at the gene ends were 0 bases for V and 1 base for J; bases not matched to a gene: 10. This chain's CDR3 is CAWSVTGTGGRKSYEQYF. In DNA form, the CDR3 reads TGTGCCTGGAGTGTTACCGGGACAGGGGGCAGAAAGTCCTACGAGCAGTACTTC.

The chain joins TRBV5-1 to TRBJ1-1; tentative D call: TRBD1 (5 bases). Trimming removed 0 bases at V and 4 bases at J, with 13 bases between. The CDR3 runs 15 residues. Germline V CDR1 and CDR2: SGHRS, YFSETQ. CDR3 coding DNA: TGCGCCAGCAGCTTGGTGGGGGGAGAGGGCACTGAAGCTTTCTTT. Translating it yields CASSLVGGEGTEAFF.

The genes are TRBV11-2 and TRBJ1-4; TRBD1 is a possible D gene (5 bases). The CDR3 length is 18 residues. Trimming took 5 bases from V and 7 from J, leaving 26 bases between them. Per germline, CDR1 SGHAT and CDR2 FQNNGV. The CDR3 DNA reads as TGTGCCAGCAGCCCACGCGGTGGGGCGTGGGTAGCGGGTGAAAAACTGTTTTTT. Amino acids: CASSPRGGAWVAGEKLFF.

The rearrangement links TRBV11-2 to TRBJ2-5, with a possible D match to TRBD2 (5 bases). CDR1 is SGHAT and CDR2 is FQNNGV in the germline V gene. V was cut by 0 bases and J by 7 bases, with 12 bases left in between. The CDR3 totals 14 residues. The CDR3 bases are TGTGCCAGCAGCTTAGAAGACGGCCGGGGGACCCAGTACTTC. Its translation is CASSLEDGRGTQYF.

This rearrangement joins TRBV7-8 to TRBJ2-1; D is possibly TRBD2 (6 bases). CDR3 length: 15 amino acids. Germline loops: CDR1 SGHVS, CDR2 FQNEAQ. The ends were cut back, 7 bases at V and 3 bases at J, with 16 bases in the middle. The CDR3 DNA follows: TGTGCCAGCACCTTCGAGGGGACTTTCTACAATGAGCAGTTCTTC. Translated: CASTFEGTFYNEQFF.

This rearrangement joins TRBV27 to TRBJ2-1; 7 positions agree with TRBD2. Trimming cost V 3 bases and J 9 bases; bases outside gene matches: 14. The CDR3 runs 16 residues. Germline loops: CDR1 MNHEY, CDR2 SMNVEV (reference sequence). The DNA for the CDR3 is TGTGCCAGCAGTTTTTCTAGCGGAGGCCGCTCAGGTGAGCAGTTCTTC. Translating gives CASSFSSGGRSGEQFF.

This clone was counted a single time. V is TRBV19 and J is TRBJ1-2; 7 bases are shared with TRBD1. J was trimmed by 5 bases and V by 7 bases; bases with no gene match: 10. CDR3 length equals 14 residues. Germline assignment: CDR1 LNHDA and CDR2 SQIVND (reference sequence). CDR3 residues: CASNEQGIGYGYTF. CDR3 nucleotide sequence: TGTGCCAGTAACGAACAGGGGATAGGGTATGGCTACACCTTC.

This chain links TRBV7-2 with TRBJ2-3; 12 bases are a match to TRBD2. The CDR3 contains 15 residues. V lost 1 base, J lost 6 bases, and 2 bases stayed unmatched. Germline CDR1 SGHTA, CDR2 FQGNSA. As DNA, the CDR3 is TGTGCCAGCAGCTTAGGACTAGCGGGGGCCGATACGCAGTATTTT. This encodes CASSLGLAGADTQYF.

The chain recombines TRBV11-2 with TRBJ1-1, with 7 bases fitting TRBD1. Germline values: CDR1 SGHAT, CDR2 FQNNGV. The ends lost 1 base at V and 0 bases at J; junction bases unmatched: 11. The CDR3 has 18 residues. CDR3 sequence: CASSLAGQATTLNTEAFF. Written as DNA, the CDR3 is TGTGCCAGCAGCTTAGCCGGACAGGCCACCACATTGAACACTGAAGCTTTCTTT.

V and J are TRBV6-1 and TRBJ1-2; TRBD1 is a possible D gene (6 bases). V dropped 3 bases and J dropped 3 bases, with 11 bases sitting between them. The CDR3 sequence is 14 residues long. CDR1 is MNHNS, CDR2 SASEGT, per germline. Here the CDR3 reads CASSDPGQHYGYTF. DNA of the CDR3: TGTGCCAGCAGTGACCCGGGACAACACTATGGCTACACCTTC.

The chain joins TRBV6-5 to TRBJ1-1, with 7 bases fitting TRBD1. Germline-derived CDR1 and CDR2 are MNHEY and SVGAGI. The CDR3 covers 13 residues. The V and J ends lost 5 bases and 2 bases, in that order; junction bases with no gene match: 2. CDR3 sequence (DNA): TGTGCCAGCAGTCGGACAGGAAACACTGAAGCTTTCTTT. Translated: CASSRTGNTEAFF.

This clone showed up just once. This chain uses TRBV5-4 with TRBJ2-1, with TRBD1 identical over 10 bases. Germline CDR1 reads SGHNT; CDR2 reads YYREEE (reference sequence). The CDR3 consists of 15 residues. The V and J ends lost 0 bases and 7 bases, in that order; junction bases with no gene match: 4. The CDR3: CASSLGQGALNEQFF. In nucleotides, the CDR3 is TGTGCCAGCAGCTTGGGACAGGGGGCGCTTAATGAGCAGTTCTTC.

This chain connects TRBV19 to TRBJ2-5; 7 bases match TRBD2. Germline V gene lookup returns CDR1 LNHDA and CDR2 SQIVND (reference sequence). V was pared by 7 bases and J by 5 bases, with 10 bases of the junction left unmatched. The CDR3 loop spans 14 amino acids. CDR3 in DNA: TGTGCCAGTACCGATCGGGGGGAGGGGGAGACCCAGTACTTC. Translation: CASTDRGEGETQYF.

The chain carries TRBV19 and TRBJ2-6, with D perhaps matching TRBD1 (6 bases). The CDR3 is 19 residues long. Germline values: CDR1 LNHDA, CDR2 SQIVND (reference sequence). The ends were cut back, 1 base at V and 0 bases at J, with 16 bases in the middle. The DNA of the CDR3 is TGTGCCAGTAGTATAGGGATCCGGGACACGTTCTCTGGGGCCAACGTCCTGACTTTC. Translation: CASSIGIRDTFSGANVLTF.

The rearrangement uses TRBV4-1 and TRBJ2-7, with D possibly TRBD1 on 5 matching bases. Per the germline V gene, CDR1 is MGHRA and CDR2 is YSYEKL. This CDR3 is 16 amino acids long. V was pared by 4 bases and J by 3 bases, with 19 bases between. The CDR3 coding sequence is TGCGCCAGCAGCCTCAAAAATGGGGCCCCCAGCTACGAGCAGTACTTC. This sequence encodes CASSLKNGAPSYEQYF.

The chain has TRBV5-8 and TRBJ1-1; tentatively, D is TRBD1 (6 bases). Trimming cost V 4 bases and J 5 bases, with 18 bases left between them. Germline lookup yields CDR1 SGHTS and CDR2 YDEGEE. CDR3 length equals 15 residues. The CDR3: CASSPRGQRGTEAFF. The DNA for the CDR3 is TGTGCCAGCAGCCCCCGGGGCCAGAGGGGGACTGAAGCTTTCTTT.

Here the CDR3 reads CASSQFLFSSTTNEKLFF. CDR3 coding DNA: TGTGCCAGCAGCCAATTCTTGTTTAGTTCCACAACTAATGAAAAACTGTTTTTT. The chain links TRBV16 to TRBJ1-4; D is unresolved. V gave up 1 base and J gave up 0 bases, with 15 bases separating them. This CDR3 has 18 residues. Germline V CDR1 and CDR2: KGHSY, FQNENV.

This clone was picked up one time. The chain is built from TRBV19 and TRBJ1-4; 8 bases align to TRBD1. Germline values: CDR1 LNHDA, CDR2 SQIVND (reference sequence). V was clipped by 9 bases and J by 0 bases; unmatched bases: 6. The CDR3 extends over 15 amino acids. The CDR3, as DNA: TGTGCCAGCCGTGACAGGGGAGCAACTAATGAAAAACTGTTTTTT. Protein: CASRDRGATNEKLFF.

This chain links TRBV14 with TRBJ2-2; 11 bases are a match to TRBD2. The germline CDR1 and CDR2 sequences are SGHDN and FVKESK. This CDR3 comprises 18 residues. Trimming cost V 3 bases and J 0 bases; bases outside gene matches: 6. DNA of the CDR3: TGTGCCAGCAGCCACCCTAGCGGGGGGCGCTCGAACACCGGGGAGCTGTTTTTT. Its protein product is CASSHPSGGRSNTGELFF.